The rows below give T cell receptor beta chains drawn from one sample of a study of blood T cell repertoires in COVID-19. The method was immunoSEQ multiplex PCR; TCRdb's version includes in-frame clones alone and lacks a portion of them. The sample lists hundreds of thousands of clones, 85% occurring once. The sequencing input was PBMCs or T cells enriched from blood (not recorded which). Source of these receptors: a woman aged 30 to 39 who had been exposed to COVID-19. The CDR3 runs from the conserved cysteine through the conserved F or W. The order of the fields is V gene, J gene, clone size, D gene, CDR3 DNA, CDR3 protein. A D gene is named only where the DNA matches it firmly. Some rows have no size entry. The others give once, few or many, or a class for an expanded clone.

>TRBV7-3|TRBJ2-7|-|TRBD1
TGTGCCAGCAGCTTAACAGGGGGCACGTCCTACGAGCAGTACTTC
CASSLTGGTSYEQYF
>TRBV2|TRBJ1-6|-|TRBD1
TGTGCCAGCACGACAGGGGGTAATTCACCCCTCCACTTT
CASTTGGNSPLHF
>TRBV15|TRBJ2-7|once|TRBD1
TGTGCCACCAGTAGGGACAGGGGTTCATACGAGCAGTACTTC
CATSRDRGSYEQYF
>TRBV3-1/TRBV3-2|TRBJ2-1|-|TRBD2
TGTGCCAGCAGGGCGGCTAGCGGATACAATGAGCAGTTCTTC
CASRAASGYNEQFF
>TRBV5-1|TRBJ1-3|-|TRBD1
TGCGCCAGCAGCCCGGGACAGAACTCTGGAAACACCATATATTTT
CASSPGQNSGNTIYF
>TRBV18|TRBJ1-2|-|-
TGTGCCAGCTCACCACCGGAGGGATTAGGGTCAACTAACTATGGCTACACCTTC
CASSPPEGLGSTNYGYTF
>TRBV6-6|TRBJ1-2|few|-
TGTGCCAGCAGTTTTCCCACAGGTACCTATGGCTACACCTTC
CASSFPTGTYGYTF
>TRBV7-6|TRBJ2-7|-|TRBD1
TGTGCCAGCAGCAAAAGACAGGGTCCCTCCGAGCAGTACTTC
CASSKRQGPSEQYF
>TRBV7-3|TRBJ2-7|many|-
TGTGCCAGCAGCTCTCCCCCGACTCTGTCCTACGAGCAGTACTTC
CASSSPPTLSYEQYF
>TRBV9|TRBJ1-2|-|-
TGTGCCAGCAGCACTTACCACACAGATGGGTCTCACGGCTACACCTTC
CASSTYHTDGSHGYTF
>TRBV28|TRBJ1-1|-|TRBD1
TGTGCCAGCAGTTTTTTAGGGGCAGGGGGACTTGAAGCTTTCTTT
CASSFLGAGGLEAFF
>TRBV6-6|TRBJ2-3|-|TRBD2
TGTGCCAGCAGTTCCTTCAAGCGGGAGGATACGCAGTATTTT
CASSSFKREDTQYF
>TRBV5-1|TRBJ1-1|-|-
TGCGCCAGCAGCTTGGGACAGACGCGGATTAACACTGAAGCTTTCTTT
CASSLGQTRINTEAFF